This T cell receptor (beta chain) was captured by sequencing in a study of blood T cell repertoires in COVID-19. Residents of about two dozen US areas, aged roughly 18 to 90 years, made up the participants. For recovered donors of Cohort 3, there were two negative PCRs, clearance, or symptom resolution. In the authors' workflow: Nucleated cell counts were estimated from reference gene primer amplification. TCRdb keeps only in-frame clones here, not all; method: immunoSEQ multiplex PCR. V, J and clone size were drawn from that table, and D and trimming were deduced from the DNA. The sample includes 300,000 to 450,000 clones, around nine tenths seen only once; the top ten take about 1.1%. Trimming removed 1 base at V and 3 bases at J, with 13 bases between. CDR1 and CDR2 from the germline V gene are MGHRA and YSYEKL. CDR3 length: 15 amino acids.

This sequence was found in a young woman who had recovered from COVID-19. This chain links TRBV4-1 with TRBJ2-7; a weak D match, TRBD1 (5 bases). Material: PBMCs or T cells enriched from blood (not recorded which). The CDR3 DNA sequence: TGCGCCAGCAGCCAAGGAGACAGTCCTTACTACGAGCAGTACTTC. Encoded protein: CASSQGDSPYYEQYF.